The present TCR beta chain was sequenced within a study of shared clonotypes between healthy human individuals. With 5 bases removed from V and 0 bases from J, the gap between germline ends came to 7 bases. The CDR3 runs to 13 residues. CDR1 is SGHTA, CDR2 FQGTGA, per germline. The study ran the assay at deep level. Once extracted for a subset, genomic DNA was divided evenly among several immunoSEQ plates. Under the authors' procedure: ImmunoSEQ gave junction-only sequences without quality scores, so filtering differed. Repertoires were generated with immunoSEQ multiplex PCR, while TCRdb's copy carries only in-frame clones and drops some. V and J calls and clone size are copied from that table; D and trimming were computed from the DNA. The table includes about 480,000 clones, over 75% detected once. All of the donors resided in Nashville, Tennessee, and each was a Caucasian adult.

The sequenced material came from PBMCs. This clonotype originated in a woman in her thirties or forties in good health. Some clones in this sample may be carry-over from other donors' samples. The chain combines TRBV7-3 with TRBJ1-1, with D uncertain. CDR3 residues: CASSASMNTEAFF. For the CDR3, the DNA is TGTGCCAGCAGCGCGAGTATGAACACTGAAGCTTTCTTT.